The 21 T cell receptor beta chains given below trace back to one sample, sequenced in a study of control samples from healthy donors and cancer patients. The assay was immunoSEQ multiplex PCR, and TCRdb's table has in-frame clones only and misses some. The table lists some 97,000 clones, 87% of them singletons, with 18% in the top ten. The sample comprised blood. The origin of the receptors is a woman aged 45-60 years in good health.

This chain connects TRBV18 to TRBJ1-5; TRBD1 agrees at 7 bases. Unmatched junction bases numbered 8, after V lost 5 bases and J lost 4 bases. CDR1 is KGHSH, CDR2 LQKENI, per germline. CDR3 size: 15 residues. Written as DNA, the CDR3 is TGTGCCAGCTCATCCTCCGGGACAGCTAATCAGCCCCAGCATTTT. It translates to CASSSSGTANQPQHF.

V and J are TRBV5-1 and TRBJ1-1, with D possibly matching TRBD1 (5 bases). Germline-derived CDR1 and CDR2 are SGHRS and YFSETQ. This CDR3 is built from 14 residues. Trimming removed 7 bases from V and 4 bases from J, with 17 bases in between. The chain's CDR3 is CASALGEGGTEAFF. DNA of the CDR3: TGCGCCAGCGCGCTGGGGGAGGGTGGCACTGAAGCTTTCTTT.

The rearrangement uses TRBV6-5 and TRBJ2-5; 7 bases are shared with TRBD1. There are 13 residues in the CDR3. The junction had 5 bases not matched to a gene; V was cut back by 5 bases and J by 5 bases. Germline lookup yields CDR1 MNHEY and CDR2 SVGAGI. The CDR3, as DNA: TGTGCCAGCAGTCGGGACAGAGGGGAGACCCAGTACTTC. It yields the protein CASSRDRGETQYF.

The chain carries TRBV6-2 or TRBV6-3 and TRBJ2-1, with D tentatively TRBD2 (5 bases). Germline CDR1 is MNHEY and CDR2 is SVGEGT. The V end was cut by 2 bases, the J end by 3 bases, with 11 bases between. This CDR3 spans 15 amino acids. The CDR3 bases are TGTGCCAGCAGTTACCGGGGTAGAGGCTACAATGAGCAGTTCTTC. Its translation: CASSYRGRGYNEQFF.

With respect to this clone: This sample also contains other DNA sequences that code for the same CDR3. The genes are TRBV18 and TRBJ2-2; possible D gene TRBD1, 5 bases. The CDR3 has 14 amino acids. Germline V gene lookup returns CDR1 KGHSH and CDR2 LQKENI. Trimming stripped 6 bases from V and 1 base from J, with 9 bases between. CDR3 loop: CASSPGQNTGELFF. The CDR3 nucleotides are TGTGCCAGCTCCCCAGGACAGAACACCGGGGAGCTGTTTTTT. The whole variable domain, remainder taken from reference TRBV18 and TRBJ2-2, is NAGVMQNPRHLVRRRGQEARLRCSPMKGHSHVYWYRQLPEEGLKFMVYLQKENIIDESGMPKERFSAEFPKEGPSILRIQQVVRGDSAAYFCASSPGQNTGELFFGEGSRLTVL.

The chain combines TRBV9 with TRBJ2-1; no clear D. The CDR3 has 12 residues. Germline CDR1 SGDLS, CDR2 YYNGEE. The V end was cut by 0 bases, the J end by 4 bases, with 2 bases between. The CDR3 spells CASSVGYNEQFF. CDR3 bases: TGTGCCAGCAGCGTAGGGTACAATGAGCAGTTCTTC.

The chain couples TRBV5-4 to TRBJ1-2; weak D call: TRBD1 (5 bases). Trimming stripped 1 base from V and 8 bases from J, with 15 bases between. CDR1 and CDR2 (germline): SGHNT, YYREEE (reference sequence). The CDR3 sequence is 14 residues long. CDR3 amino acids: CASSLLGSGLGYTF. CDR3 nucleotide sequence: TGTGCCAGCAGCTTGTTGGGTTCAGGGCTCGGCTACACCTTC.

The gene calls are TRBV7-9 and TRBJ1-1; D gene unclear. The V and J ends lost 5 bases and 3 bases respectively, with 10 bases between them. The germline V gene has CDR1 SEHNR and CDR2 FQNEAQ (reference sequence). This CDR3 contains 13 residues. The CDR3 DNA reads as TGTGCCAGCAGCGTTGGTGGCGACACTGAAGCTTTCTTT. It yields the protein CASSVGGDTEAFF.

The rearrangement links TRBV25-1 to TRBJ2-7; 9 bases line up with TRBD1. Per the germline V gene, CDR1 is MGHDK and CDR2 is SYGVNS. The CDR3 contains 14 residues. Germline trimming cut 4 bases from V and 2 bases from J; bases unmatched to any gene: 3. CDR3 amino acids: CASSVWDRAYEQYF. The DNA of the CDR3 is TGTGCCAGCAGTGTATGGGACAGGGCCTACGAGCAGTACTTC.

This rearrangement joins TRBV12-5 to TRBJ2-7; 7 bases are shared with TRBD2. The V segment lost 6 bases and the J segment 5 bases; nucleotides outside the gene matches: 4. Germline-derived CDR1 and CDR2 are LGHNT and FRNRAP. The CDR3 sequence is 12 residues long. The CDR3 sequence is CASGLGRDEQYF. CDR3 nucleotides: TGTGCTAGTGGCCTTGGGAGGGACGAGCAGTACTTC.

The chain recombines TRBV14 with TRBJ2-1, with 9 bases lining up with TRBD1. CDR1 and CDR2 from the germline V gene are SGHDN and FVKESK. Unmatched junction bases numbered 8, after V lost 0 bases and J lost 8 bases. This CDR3 has 16 residues. In DNA, the CDR3 is TGTGCCAGCAGCCAAGATCTAGGACAGGGGATCTATGAGCAGTTCTTC. Its translation: CASSQDLGQGIYEQFF.

The chain links TRBV5-1 to TRBJ1-1; a possible D gene is TRBD1 (5 bases). The CDR3 is made up of 14 amino acids. From germline, CDR1 is SGHRS and CDR2 YFSETQ. The ends were cut back, 1 base at V and 6 bases at J, with 13 bases in the middle. In DNA form, the CDR3 reads TGCGCCAGCAGCTTGACGGGGGAGGTGCCTGAAGCTTTCTTT. This encodes CASSLTGEVPEAFF.

The chain combines TRBV14 with TRBJ2-3, with D perhaps matching TRBD1 (6 bases). Germline CDR1 is SGHDN and CDR2 is FVKESK. CDR3 length equals 16 residues. The ends were cut back, 2 bases at V and 0 bases at J, with 12 bases in the middle. The CDR3: CASSQPQGNSTDTQYF. CDR3 bases: TGTGCCAGCAGCCAACCTCAGGGGAATAGCACAGATACGCAGTATTTT.

The chain recombines TRBV29-1 with TRBJ1-3, with a weak D call TRBD1 (6 bases). Trimming stripped 0 bases from V and 3 bases from J, with 12 bases between. Germline values: CDR1 SQVTM, CDR2 ANQGSEA. CDR3 length equals 15 residues. CDR3 sequence reads: CSVEDPTGNGNTIYF. CDR3 coding DNA: TGCAGCGTTGAAGACCCGACAGGCAATGGAAACACCATATATTTT.

CDR3 amino acids: CASSSGDGYTF. The CDR3 DNA sequence: TGTGCCAGCAGCTCCGGGGATGGCTACACCTTC. The chain combines TRBV7-2 with TRBJ1-2, with D unclear. The CDR3 has 11 amino acids. V was clipped by 4 bases and J by 6 bases, with 6 bases between them. Per germline, CDR1 SGHTA and CDR2 FQGNSA.

The J gene is TRBJ2-1, the V gene TRBV7-4; 9 nucleotides line up with TRBD2. Losses at the gene ends were 3 bases for V and 6 bases for J; bases not matched to a gene: 6. CDR3 size: 15 residues. Germline assignment: CDR1 SGHVT and CDR2 SQSDAQ. The CDR3 DNA follows: TGTGCCAGCAGCTTGGGTCTAGCGGGACCCAATGAGCAGTTCTTC. It specifies CASSLGLAGPNEQFF.

The gene calls are TRBV11-2 and TRBJ2-3; 10 bases are a match to TRBD2. CDR1 and CDR2 from the germline V gene are SGHAT and FQNNGV. The CDR3 length is 18 residues. The junction had 15 bases not matched to a gene; V was cut back by 5 bases and J by 4 bases. The CDR3 region is CASSRGIAGGRFADTQYF. The CDR3 DNA is TGTGCCAGCAGCCGAGGTATAGCGGGGGGACGATTCGCAGATACGCAGTATTTT.

The J gene is TRBJ1-6, the V gene TRBV18; unclear D gene. Germline V lookup: CDR1 KGHSH, CDR2 LQKENI. The germline V and J ends were trimmed by 6 bases and 7 bases, with 22 bases remaining between them. This CDR3 has 17 residues. The DNA for the CDR3 is TGTGCCAGCTCCCCTCCAGGAAATAGGGCTCAAAATTCACCCCTCCACTTT. Amino acids: CASSPPGNRAQNSPLHF.

The genes are TRBV2 and TRBJ1-3; no reliable D call. The V end lost 6 bases, the J end lost 4 bases, and 13 bases lay between the germline ends. CDR1 and CDR2 from the germline V gene are SNHLY and FYNNEI. This CDR3 region has 14 residues. The CDR3 coding sequence is TGTGCCAGCAGGAAGAACGTGGCGGGAAACACCATATATTTT. The encoded protein is CASRKNVAGNTIYF.

This chain connects TRBV28 to TRBJ1-2, with D possibly TRBD1 on 6 matching bases. V lost 2 bases and J lost 4, with 11 bases in between. The CDR3 runs 14 residues. The V gene's germline CDR1 is MDHEN and CDR2 SYDVKM. The CDR3: CASSLPGAPYGYTF. As DNA, the CDR3 is TGTGCCAGCAGTTTACCGGGGGCCCCCTATGGCTACACCTTC.

The chain has TRBV10-1 and TRBJ2-7, with D unresolved. The CDR3 covers 15 residues. The V end lost 11 bases, the J end lost 6 bases, and 26 bases lay between the germline ends. Germline V CDR1 and CDR2: WNHNN, SYGVQD (reference sequence). CDR3 sequence (DNA): TGCGCCGGTTATGGACCCAGGTGGATCTTTTGCGAGCAGTACGTC. It encodes CAGYGPRWIFCEQYV.